The 13 T cell receptor beta chains listed next were all sequenced from one sample in a study of shared clonotypes between healthy human individuals. TCRdb's copy holds only in-frame clones and misses some; the assay was immunoSEQ multiplex PCR. The sample lists 490,000 or so clones, 70% to 85% seen once, with 9.5% to 15% in the top ten. The sequencing sample was made of PBMCs. The receptors were sampled from a middle-aged woman in good health. Some clones in this sample may be carry-over from other donors' samples.

The chain's CDR3 is CASSLDRTYEQYF. The CDR3 DNA is TGCGCCAGCAGCTTAGACAGGACCTACGAGCAGTACTTC. The V gene is TRBV5-1, the J gene TRBJ2-7; maybe TRBD1 (6 bases). Looked up from germline, CDR1 is SGHRS and CDR2 is YFSETQ. Deletions cut 2 bases from V and 2 bases from J, with 8 bases between. CDR3 length equals 13 residues.

The V gene is TRBV6-5, the J gene TRBJ2-4; 7 nucleotides match TRBD1. Germline-derived CDR1 and CDR2 are MNHEY and SVGAGI. This CDR3 has 15 amino acids. The J segment lost 4 bases and the V segment lost 5 bases, leaving 8 bases of the junction unmatched. The CDR3 sequence: CASSPQPTGKNIQYF. As DNA, the CDR3 is TGTGCCAGCAGTCCCCAACCGACAGGGAAAAACATTCAGTACTTC.

This chain joins TRBV19 and TRBJ2-7; 9 bases align to TRBD1. Looked up from germline, CDR1 is LNHDA and CDR2 is SQIVND (reference sequence). The CDR3 contains 14 residues. V shed 7 bases, J shed 3 bases, and the junction held 7 bases outside the gene matches. The CDR3: CASTHGTGSYEQYF. The CDR3 DNA is TGTGCCAGTACCCATGGGACAGGGAGCTACGAGCAGTACTTC.

This clone appeared a single time. In nucleotides, the CDR3 is TGTGCCAGCAGCCCAAGGGGTGGGGTCAACAATGAGCAGTTCTTC. It codes for CASSPRGGVNNEQFF. This rearrangement joins TRBV7-9 to TRBJ2-1, with D maybe TRBD1 (5 bases). Trimming took off 5 bases at V and 5 bases at J, with 16 bases between the two ends. The germline CDR1 and CDR2 sequences are SEHNR and FQNEAQ (reference sequence). The CDR3 is 15 amino acids.

This clone was recorded once. The J gene is TRBJ1-2, the V gene TRBV10-3, with no clear D. Trimming took off 8 bases at V and 5 bases at J, with 15 bases between the two ends. There are 13 residues in the CDR3. The germline V gene has CDR1 ENHRY and CDR2 SYGVKD. The CDR3 sequence is CAISTDLVYGYTF. The DNA for the CDR3 is TGTGCCATCTCCACAGACTTGGTGTATGGCTACACCTTC.

The chain carries TRBV18 and TRBJ1-4; 8 bases are a match to TRBD1. Unmatched junction bases numbered 9, after V lost 4 bases and J lost 8 bases. CDR1 is KGHSH and CDR2 is LQKENI in the germline V gene. The CDR3 sequence is 15 residues long. The CDR3 loop reads CASSHDRGPWEKLFF. DNA of the CDR3: TGTGCCAGCTCACATGACAGGGGACCGTGGGAAAAACTGTTTTTT.

The chain joins TRBV13 to TRBJ2-2; 11 bases are shared with TRBD2. With 4 bases clipped from V and 5 bases from J, the junction kept 12 bases outside the gene matches. Germline assignment: CDR1 PRHDT and CDR2 FYEKMQ (reference sequence). CDR3 length: 18 residues. DNA for the CDR3: TGTGCCAGCAGCTCAACCTTAGCGGGAGGGCCGGTAACCGGGGAGCTGTTTTTT. This encodes CASSSTLAGGPVTGELFF.

V usage is TRBV4-3 and J usage is TRBJ2-3; 7 bases are shared with TRBD2. The V gene's germline CDR1 is LGHNA and CDR2 YSLEER. V shed 0 bases and J 6 bases; nucleotides not matched to a gene: 3. The CDR3 is 14 amino acids. CDR3 region: CASSQEGGRDTQYF. CDR3 sequence (DNA): TGCGCCAGCAGCCAAGAGGGAGGGCGGGATACGCAGTATTTT.

This chain links TRBV6-1 with TRBJ1-5; possibly TRBD1 for D (6 bases). This CDR3 has 15 residues. V was cut by 5 bases and J by 0 bases, with 11 bases left in between. Germline CDR1 and CDR2: MNHNS and SASEGT. This CDR3 reads CASSTNRVSNQPQHF. The CDR3 DNA sequence: TGTGCCAGCAGTACGAACAGGGTTAGCAATCAGCCCCAGCATTTT.

Points on this clone: A read error likely explains this, since a far larger clone differs by one base. This chain connects TRBV5-1 to TRBJ1-1, with no clear D. There are 15 residues in the CDR3. Germline V gene sequence: CDR1 SGHRS, CDR2 YFSETQ. Trimming took off 3 bases at V and 6 bases at J, with 18 bases between the two ends. The chain's CDR3 is CASSWAVDCLSEAFF. The CDR3 DNA reads TGCGCCAGCAGCTGGGCGGTTGACTGCCTGTCTGAAGCTTTCTTT.

This rearrangement joins TRBV13 to TRBJ2-1; possible D gene TRBD1, 6 bases. Germline assignment: CDR1 PRHDT and CDR2 FYEKMQ (reference sequence). The CDR3 loop spans 17 amino acids. V was clipped by 1 base and J by 0 bases, with 13 bases between them. DNA for the CDR3: TGTGCCAGCAGCTTAGACACAGGGCTGAGCTCCTACAATGAGCAGTTCTTC. Translated: CASSLDTGLSSYNEQFF.

The chain employs TRBV11-2 and TRBJ2-1, with 10 bases aligning to TRBD1. Germline CDR1 SGHAT, CDR2 FQNNGV. Trimming cost V 5 bases and J 4 bases; bases outside gene matches: 5. The CDR3 covers 15 residues. CDR3 protein: CASSETGGFYNEQFF. CDR3 bases: TGTGCCAGCAGCGAGACAGGGGGCTTTTACAATGAGCAGTTCTTC.

The chain combines TRBV6-4 with TRBJ2-3; a weak D match, TRBD2 (5 bases). Germline assignment: CDR1 MRHNA and CDR2 SNTAGT. Trimming took 0 bases from V and 5 from J, leaving 12 bases between them. The CDR3 is made up of 15 amino acids. The CDR3 DNA follows: TGTGCCAGCAGTGACTCCGAGGGAGTGGTAGATACGCAGTATTTT. Translated, it gives CASSDSEGVVDTQYF.